This paragraph reports one T cell receptor beta chain. The antigen remains unidentified. The data were taken from a study of cytomegalovirus exposure and HLA in healthy donors. For the study at large: In an earlier analysis, around 100 million unique TCR beta sequences were found from 150 million to 200 million T cells. In an early release, HLA-typed donors contributed approximately 80 million unique TCR sequences.

While unrecorded immune exposures were likely, the donors were nominally healthy when sampled. PCR employed 60 Vbeta and 13 Jbeta primers. Repertoires were generated with immunoSEQ multiplex PCR, while TCRdb's copy carries only in-frame clones and drops some. This table has about 200,000 clones, 70% to 85% appearing once. General study findings and limits: Previous analysis showed most TCR beta V segments were productive about 87% or about 30% of the time.

The V gene's germline CDR1 is SGHRS and CDR2 YFSETQ. V lost 1 base and J lost 5, with 12 bases in between. The CDR3 is made up of 14 amino acids. The material sequenced was PBMCs. The chain has TRBV5-1 and TRBJ1-2; D might be TRBD1 (6 bases). The TCR comes from a male donor in good health and CMV-seronegative. The DNA for the CDR3 is TGCGCCAGCAGCTTGATGCCAGGGGAATATGGCTACACCTTC. It yields the protein CASSLMPGEYGYTF.